Sequencing of this TCR beta chain was carried out in a study of CD8+ T cells in alopecia areata. In each case, RNA was isolated and then reverse transcribed into cDNA as the sequencing template. The data were produced by immunoSEQ multiplex PCR, yet TCRdb's version contains in-frame clones alone and is incomplete. This table has roughly 190,000 clones, over 55% appearing once. The sample's treatment: oral pan-JAK inhibitor, 5-10 mg twice daily. The CDR3 is made up of 13 amino acids. V lost 4 bases and J 1 base, leaving 7 bases between the germline ends. Per germline, CDR1 LGHNA and CDR2 YNFKEQ. The sequencing here drew on CD4+ T cells sorted from blood, taken at week 24, from a patient treated with tofacitinib. The TCR sequence derives from a human donor with alopecia areata. The chain is built from TRBV4-2 and TRBJ1-1; TRBD1 might be the D (5 bases). The CDR3 nucleotides read TGTGCCAGCAGCCGTCAGGGGAACACTGAAGCTTTCTTT. It translates to CASSRQGNTEAFF.